This T cell receptor (beta chain) was retrieved from a study of blood T cell repertoires in COVID-19. In the study overall: Sites across the United States, Italy and Spain contributed samples from acute and convalescent COVID-19.

The CDR3 extends over 13 amino acids. Deletions cut 5 bases from V and 8 bases from J, with 15 bases between. Germline CDR1 is LNHDA and CDR2 is SQIVND (reference sequence). Method: immunoSEQ multiplex PCR; TCRdb's copy keeps in-frame clones and lacks some. The repertoire holds about 170,000 clones, with around 88% as singletons. Source material: peripheral blood. The receptor comes from a woman in her sixties or seventies who had recovered from COVID-19. The chain couples TRBV19 to TRBJ1-1; no firm D call. For the CDR3, the DNA is TGTGCCAGTAGTCCCCGTGGGAGGAGAGAAGCTTTCTTT. Its protein product is CASSPRGRREAFF.